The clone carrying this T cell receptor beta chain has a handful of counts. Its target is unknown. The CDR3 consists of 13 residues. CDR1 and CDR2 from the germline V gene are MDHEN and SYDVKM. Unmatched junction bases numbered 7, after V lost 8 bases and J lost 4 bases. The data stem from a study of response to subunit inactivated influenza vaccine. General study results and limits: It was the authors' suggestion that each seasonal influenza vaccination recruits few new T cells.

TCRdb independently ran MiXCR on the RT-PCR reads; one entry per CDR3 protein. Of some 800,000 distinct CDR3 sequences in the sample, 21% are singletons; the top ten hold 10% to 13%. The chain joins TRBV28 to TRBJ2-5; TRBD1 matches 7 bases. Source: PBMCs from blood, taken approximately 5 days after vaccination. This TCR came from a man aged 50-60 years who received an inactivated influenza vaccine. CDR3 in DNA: TGTGCCAGCCACAGGGGATCTGGAGAGACCCAGTACTTC. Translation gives CASHRGSGETQYF.